This passage covers 8 T cell receptor beta chains from one sample sequenced in a study of tissue T cells after allogeneic stem cell transplantation. The data were produced by immunoSEQ multiplex PCR, yet TCRdb's version contains in-frame clones alone and is incomplete. The data show tens of thousands of clones, 72% seen once. Sequencing was performed on spleen. The receptors here all came from a female BALB/c mouse in good health. For this strain, the MHC haplotype corresponds to H2-d.

A word on this clone: Here the gene names and germline are mouse. The read terminates 1 residue before the CDR3 end, so the remaining end is supplied by the germline J gene. The gene calls are TRBV2 and TRBJ1-1, with 7 positions matching TRBD1. Looked up from germline, CDR1 is LGHNA and CDR2 is YSYQKL. The CDR3 has 16 amino acids. The V segment lost 0 bases and the J segment 1 base; nucleotides outside the gene matches: 5. Incomplete CDR3 DNA: TGTGCCAGCAGCCAAGATCCGGGACAGATAAACACAGAAGTCTTC. This sequence encodes CASSQDPGQINTEVF. The full CDR3 protein is CASSQDPGQINTEVFF. Full variable domain (missing parts from reference TRBV2 and TRBJ1-1): DPKIIQKPKYLVAVTGSEKILICEQYLGHNAMYWYRQSAKKPLEFMFSYSYQKLMDNQTASSRFQPQSSKKNHLDLQITALKPDDSATYFCASSQDPGQINTEVFFGKGTRLTVV.

A note on this clone: The germline and genes are mouse ones. Read coverage stops 1 residue before the CDR3 terminus; the germline J gene supplies the remainder. The chain is built from TRBV1 and TRBJ1-5; D uncertain. CDR3 length: 14 residues. Germline V CDR1 and CDR2: NSQYPW, LRSPGD (reference sequence). Trimming stripped 0 bases from V and 6 bases from J, with 9 bases between. This CDR3 reads CTCSADQQIQAPLF. CDR3 bases read: TGCACCTGCAGTGCAGATCAACAAATCCAGGCTCCGCTT.

On this clone: Each gene name is a mouse one. From the germline J gene comes the end of the CDR3, since the read stops 1 residue before it. The chain links TRBV31 to TRBJ2-7; no clear D. CDR1 is GKSSPN, CDR2 SITVG, per germline. V shed 0 bases and J shed 4 bases, with 7 bases lying between them. The length of the CDR3 is 12 residues. The CDR3 protein is CAWSLVPYEQYF. The sequenced CDR3 bases are TGTGCCTGGAGTCTAGTACCATATGAACAGTAC.

As to this clone: Mouse names are used for the genes. Partial CDR3 DNA: TGTGCCAGCAGTGAAGTGGGCTATGAACAGTAC. It codes for CASSEVGYEQY. The complete CDR3 sequence is CASSEVGYEQYF. The gene calls are TRBV13-3 and TRBJ2-7; D not resolved. The observed sequence ends 1 residue before the CDR3 terminus, with the missing tail filled in from the germline J gene. Trimming pared 2 bases from V and 3 bases from J, leaving 6 bases between. Germline V gene lookup returns CDR1 NNHDY and CDR2 SYVADS. This CDR3 region has 12 residues.

Concerning this clone: The gene names here belong to mouse. The CDR3 goes on 1 residue after the read ends, and that part is filled in from the germline J gene. This chain links TRBV14 with TRBJ2-3; the match to TRBD1 covers 8 bases. J was trimmed by 0 bases and V by 4 bases; bases with no gene match: 4. The CDR3 extends over 15 amino acids. From germline, CDR1 is SGHDT and CDR2 FRDEAV. CDR3 bases read: TGTGCCAGCAGTATCCAGGGGGCTAGTGCAGAAACGCTGTAT. Translating gives CASSIQGASAETLY. The whole CDR3 sequence is CASSIQGASAETLYF.

This clone showed up just once. Any gene name here is a mouse gene name. The CDR3 is cut off 1 residue early in the read; its end comes from the germline J gene. The chain couples TRBV5 to TRBJ2-3, with D possibly TRBD1 on 6 matching bases. The V gene's germline CDR1 is LGHNA and CDR2 YNLKQL (reference sequence). V lost 0 bases to trimming and J lost 2 bases, with 9 bases between them. The CDR3 runs 15 residues. The sequenced CDR3 bases are TGTGCCAGCAGCCAAGAGGGGACAACTGCAGAAACGCTGTAT. Protein sequence: CASSQEGTTAETLY. Given in full, the CDR3 is CASSQEGTTAETLYF.

This clone was observed once. Here the gene names and germline are mouse. CDR3 sequence reads: CASSQDGGGRNAEQFF. The sequenced part of the CDR3 DNA is TGTGCCAGCAGCCAAGATGGAGGGGGGAGGAATGCTGAGCAGTTC. The rearrangement joins TRBV2 to TRBJ2-1; D may be TRBD1 or TRBD2 (6 bases each). Sequencing ends 1 residue short of the CDR3 end; the germline J gene provides the rest. Germline V gives CDR1 LGHNA, CDR2 YSYQKL. Trimming removed 0 bases from V and 5 bases from J, with 14 bases in between. CDR3 length: 16 residues.

Of note for this clone: The gene symbols are mouse symbols. The CDR3 goes on 1 residue after the read ends, and that part is filled in from the germline J gene. The chain carries TRBV19 and TRBJ2-7; 8 bases match TRBD2. This CDR3 region has 14 residues. Trimming took 2 bases from V and 3 from J; bases not matched to a gene: 4. Germline V gives CDR1 FNHDT, CDR2 SITEND (reference sequence). CDR3 DNA, as far as it was read: TGTGCCAGCAGTATGGGGGGGGCGCTCTATGAACAGTAC. As protein: CASSMGGALYEQY. The CDR3, in full, reads CASSMGGALYEQYF.